One sample yielded the 13 T cell receptor beta chains listed below, sequenced in a study of T-cell reconstitution after alpha-beta-depleted transplantation in children. The TCRbeta library incorporated unique molecular identifiers. TCRdb recomputed calls from the PCR reads with MiXCR, one row per CDR3 protein. Of approximately 520,000 distinct CDR3 sequences in the sample, about 33% were seen once. Sequences were derived from PBMCs from the stem cell graft donor, sampled from the stem cell graft. The receptor source for this set is a human donor who donated a stem cell graft to a child with aplastic anemia.

This clonotype came up a few times. The J gene is TRBJ1-5, the V gene TRBV5-1, with TRBD1 matching over 10 bases. J lost 6 bases, V lost 0 bases, and 3 bases had no gene match. Germline lookup yields CDR1 SGHRS and CDR2 YFSETQ. The CDR3 contains 15 residues. In DNA, the CDR3 is TGCGCCAGCAGCTTGGAGGGGACAGGGGTTCAGCCCCAGCATTTT. Its translation: CASSLEGTGVQPQHF. Variable domain in full (rest from reference TRBV5-1 and TRBJ1-5): KAGVTQTPRYLIKTRGQQVTLSCSPISGHRSVSWYQQTPGQGLQFLFEYFSETQRNKGNFPGRFSGRQFSNSRSEMNVSTLELGDSALYLCASSLEGTGVQPQHFGDGTRLSIL.

V gene TRBV11-2 combines with J gene TRBJ2-1, with TRBD2 matching over 15 bases. Trimming cost V 2 bases and J 9 bases; bases outside gene matches: 8. Germline V CDR1 and CDR2: SGHAT, FQNNGV. The CDR3 covers 17 residues. The CDR3, as DNA: TGTGCCAGCAGCTTATTTGGGCCGGGACTAGCGGGAGGTGAGCAGTTCTTC. Protein sequence: CASSLFGPGLAGGEQFF.

CDR3 loop: CSVEGARQGANYGYTF. CDR3 nucleotide sequence: TGCAGCGTTGAAGGGGCCCGACAGGGGGCCAACTATGGCTACACCTTC. The rearrangement joins TRBV29-1 to TRBJ1-2, with 10 bases fitting TRBD1. Per the germline V gene, CDR1 is SQVTM and CDR2 is ANQGSEA. The CDR3 totals 16 residues. V lost 1 base to trimming and J lost 2 bases; unmatched junction nucleotides: 7.

The sample holds a few counts of this clonotype. The J gene is TRBJ1-2, the V gene TRBV6-1; D is possibly TRBD1 (5 bases). The length of the CDR3 is 15 residues. Between the trimmed V and J ends, which lost 3 bases and 4 bases, there was a span of 15 bases. The germline CDR1 and CDR2 sequences are MNHNS and SASEGT. The chain's CDR3 is CASSDDSLLGYGYTF. In DNA, the CDR3 is TGTGCCAGCAGTGACGACAGCCTCCTTGGCTATGGCTACACCTTC.

This chain uses TRBV29-1 with TRBJ1-1; maybe TRBD1 (5 bases). Germline V lookup: CDR1 SQVTM, CDR2 ANQGSEA. The CDR3 extends over 12 amino acids. The V end was cut by 1 base, the J end by 7 bases, with 10 bases between. The CDR3 reads CSVEGRGLEAFF. The CDR3 DNA sequence: TGCAGCGTTGAAGGTCGGGGACTTGAAGCTTTCTTT.

This clonotype was seen a handful of times. In nucleotides, the CDR3 is TGCGCCAGCAGCTTGAACGGGGAACCCTACAATGAGCAGTTCTTC. It encodes CASSLNGEPYNEQFF. This chain joins TRBV5-1 and TRBJ2-1; the D gene is possibly TRBD2 (5 bases). This CDR3 has 15 residues. Germline assignment: CDR1 SGHRS and CDR2 YFSETQ. V dropped 1 base and J dropped 2 bases, with 10 bases sitting between them.

The chain links TRBV9 to TRBJ2-1; TRBD2 agrees at 8 bases. The CDR3 covers 16 residues. CDR1 and CDR2 (germline): SGDLS, YYNGEE. V lost 3 bases and J lost 1; bases outside the gene matches: 6. DNA for the CDR3: TGTGCCAGCAGCGCTACTAGCGGTGGTTCCTACAATGAGCAGTTCTTC. Translation gives CASSATSGGSYNEQFF.

The chain combines TRBV6-2 or TRBV6-3 with TRBJ1-2, with D uncertain. V lost 2 bases and J 5 bases, leaving 6 bases between the germline ends. Germline CDR1 is MNHEY and CDR2 is SVGEGT. This CDR3 contains 12 residues. CDR3 sequence reads: CASSYARYGYTF. CDR3 nucleotide sequence: TGTGCCAGCAGTTACGCAAGATATGGCTACACCTTC.

The chain combines TRBV20-1 with TRBJ1-1; 9 positions agree with TRBD1. CDR3 length: 13 residues. J was trimmed by 11 bases and V by 3 bases; bases with no gene match: 10. Per germline, CDR1 DFQATT and CDR2 SNEGSKA (reference sequence). This CDR3 is CSARGGQGYSAFF. Here the CDR3 DNA reads TGCAGTGCTAGGGGGGGACAGGGTTATTCGGCTTTCTTT.

This clonotype appeared a few times. This sequence joins TRBV27 and TRBJ2-7, with 7 bases identical to TRBD1. The CDR3 sequence is 14 residues long. Per the germline V gene, CDR1 is MNHEY and CDR2 is SMNVEV (reference sequence). Trimming at V came to 6 bases and at J to 2 bases, leaving 7 bases not matched to a gene. The CDR3 region is CASSPGQRTYEQYF. In DNA form, the CDR3 reads TGTGCCAGCAGCCCGGGACAGAGGACCTACGAGCAGTACTTC.

The J gene is TRBJ1-1, the V gene TRBV6-2 or TRBV6-3; D remains unclear. CDR1 and CDR2 (germline): MNHEY, SVGEGT. The V and J ends lost 7 bases and 4 bases respectively, with 13 bases between them. CDR3 length: 13 amino acids. The CDR3 coding sequence is TGTGCCAGCATGACAAGCTGGGGCACTGAAGCTTTCTTT. Translation: CASMTSWGTEAFF.

The gene calls are TRBV24-1 and TRBJ2-2, with D possibly TRBD2 on 6 matching bases. Trimming took 6 bases from V and 3 from J, leaving 19 bases between them. Germline V lookup: CDR1 KGHDR, CDR2 SFDVKD. This CDR3 spans 17 amino acids. CDR3 in amino acids: CATSPPYGGRYTGELFF. CDR3 nucleotide sequence: TGTGCCACCAGTCCCCCTTATGGAGGGAGATACACCGGGGAGCTGTTTTTT.

This clonotype was seen a handful of times. This chain connects TRBV10-3 to TRBJ2-7; no clear D gene. V lost 4 bases to trimming and J lost 2 bases, with 9 bases between them. Germline CDR1 ENHRY, CDR2 SYGVKD. CDR3 length equals 13 residues. The CDR3 loop is CAISVGVPYEQYF. The CDR3 coding sequence is TGTGCCATCAGTGTTGGGGTCCCCTACGAGCAGTACTTC.